The source of this TCR beta chain is a study of T cells in localized non-small cell lung cancer. Broader study findings: Adjacent lung exhibited a median of 57 among the 100 most abundant tumor clones. Longer overall survival accompanied higher blood T cell density. Tumor trailed uninvolved adjacent lung in T cell clonality, which peaked there. Only one tumor region went through sequencing, so heterogeneity may still be there.

The germline V gene has CDR1 MNHNS and CDR2 SASEGT. V was cut by 5 bases and J by 4 bases, with 14 bases left in between. The CDR3 loop spans 15 amino acids. In the case of this clone: Antigen unknown.

Produced via immunoSEQ multiplex PCR; TCRdb's table is partial and in-frame only. The sample yields tens of thousands of clones, approximately 85% seen once. The sequencing here drew on peripheral blood, taken before any cancer treatment. The chain combines TRBV6-1 with TRBJ1-4, with D unclear. The clonotype originates from a man between 40 and 75 years old with stage I lung adenocarcinoma. The CDR3 DNA is TGTGCCAGCAGTAGATGGGCAGTTAATAATGAAAAACTGTTTTTT. This sequence encodes CASSRWAVNNEKLFF.